Listed below are T cell receptor beta chains from one sample, sequenced in a study of CD8+ T cells in alopecia areata. The repertoire was sequenced with immunoSEQ multiplex PCR; TCRdb's copy has only in-frame clones and lacks some. The repertoire holds more than 110,000 clones, with 45% to 60% as singletons. This material consisted of CD8+ T cells sorted from blood, taken at week 4, from a patient treated with tofacitinib. These TCRs come from a human donor with alopecia areata. Both conserved end residues are part of each CDR3. D genes are given only for firm matches. The size field is filled for only some rows; it gives once, few, many or a size class.

D gene: .
J gene: TRBJ1-1
V gene: TRBV29-1
clone size: .
CDR3 DNA: TGCAGCGTAGTAACTGTGAACACTGAAGCTTTCTTT
CDR3 protein: CSVVTVNTEAFF

D gene: .
J gene: TRBJ2-3
V gene: TRBV13
clone size: .
CDR3 DNA: TGTGCCAGCAGCTCCCGGGACCAGTGGGCAGATACGCAGTATTTT
CDR3 protein: CASSSRDQWADTQYF

D gene: TRBD2
J gene: TRBJ2-1
V gene: TRBV25-1
clone size: .
CDR3 DNA: TGTGCCAGTGCCTGGGGAGCGGGGGGCTACAATGAGCAGTTCTTC
CDR3 protein: CASAWGAGGYNEQFF

D gene: .
J gene: TRBJ1-5
V gene: TRBV30
clone size: once
CDR3 DNA: TGTGCCTGGAGTGAGTACAATCAGCCCCAGCATTTT
CDR3 protein: CAWSEYNQPQHF

D gene: .
J gene: TRBJ1-1
V gene: TRBV13
clone size: .
CDR3 DNA: TGTGCCAGCGTCCTTCAGGGTAGGACTGAAGCTTTCTTT
CDR3 protein: CASVLQGRTEAFF

D gene: TRBD2
J gene: TRBJ2-5
V gene: TRBV5-6
clone size: .
CDR3 DNA: TGTGCCAGCAGCTTACCGACTAGCGGGCCAGAGACCCAGTACTTC
CDR3 protein: CASSLPTSGPETQYF

D gene: TRBD1
J gene: TRBJ2-2
V gene: TRBV19
clone size: .
CDR3 DNA: TGTGCCAGTAGTTACGGGACAGTCTCCACCGGGGAGCTGTTTTTT
CDR3 protein: CASSYGTVSTGELFF

D gene: TRBD1
J gene: TRBJ1-2
V gene: TRBV2
clone size: .
CDR3 DNA: TGTGCCAGCAGCCAGGGGGTTGGCTATGGCTACACCTTC
CDR3 protein: CASSQGVGYGYTF

D gene: .
J gene: TRBJ2-7
V gene: TRBV15
clone size: .
CDR3 DNA: TGTGCCACCAGCGGTGGACACGGCTACGAGCAGTACTTC
CDR3 protein: CATSGGHGYEQYF

D gene: TRBD1
J gene: TRBJ2-3
V gene: TRBV18
clone size: .
CDR3 DNA: TGTGCCAGCTCACCACTATCAGGGGGCGACACAGATACGCAGTATTTT
CDR3 protein: CASSPLSGGDTDTQYF

D gene: .
J gene: TRBJ1-5
V gene: TRBV10-3
clone size: .
CDR3 DNA: TGTGCCATCAGTGGTGTCGGAGTCAATCAGCCCCAGCATTTT
CDR3 protein: CAISGVGVNQPQHF

D gene: TRBD1
J gene: TRBJ2-7
V gene: TRBV5-1
clone size: .
CDR3 DNA: TGCGCCAGCAGCTCCTGGGACAGAGACTACGAGCAGTACTTC
CDR3 protein: CASSSWDRDYEQYF

D gene: .
J gene: TRBJ1-2
V gene: TRBV6-1
clone size: .
CDR3 DNA: TGTGCCAGCTCTCAGAGGAACTATGGCTACACCTTC
CDR3 protein: CASSQRNYGYTF

D gene: TRBD1
J gene: TRBJ2-1
V gene: TRBV29-1
clone size: few
CDR3 DNA: TGCAGCGTGAAGGGACAGGGGGCTAATGAGCAGTTCTTC
CDR3 protein: CSVKGQGANEQFF

D gene: .
J gene: TRBJ2-7
V gene: TRBV7-9
clone size: .
CDR3 DNA: TGTGCCAGCAGCCCTTGGGACAACTCCTACGAGCAGTACTTC
CDR3 protein: CASSPWDNSYEQYF

D gene: .
J gene: TRBJ1-1
V gene: TRBV7-3
clone size: .
CDR3 DNA: TGTGCCAGCAGCTTACCCCAGGGGAAAGCTTTCTTT
CDR3 protein: CASSLPQGKAFF

D gene: .
J gene: TRBJ1-2
V gene: TRBV6-5
clone size: few
CDR3 DNA: TGTGCCAGCAGTTACTCGGAGGGATACTATGGCTACACCTTC
CDR3 protein: CASSYSEGYYGYTF

D gene: .
J gene: TRBJ1-1
V gene: TRBV29-1
clone size: .
CDR3 DNA: TGCAGCGTTGTCCCGAACACTGAAGCTTTCTTT
CDR3 protein: CSVVPNTEAFF

D gene: TRBD1
J gene: TRBJ1-2
V gene: TRBV29-1
clone size: few
CDR3 DNA: TGCAGCGTTGGGGACAGGGGTGGCTACACCTTC
CDR3 protein: CSVGDRGGYTF

D gene: .
J gene: TRBJ2-1
V gene: TRBV29-1
clone size: few
CDR3 DNA: TGCAGCGTTTGGACAGAATACAATGAGCAGTTCTTC
CDR3 protein: CSVWTEYNEQFF

D gene: TRBD1
J gene: TRBJ1-6
V gene: TRBV5-4
clone size: .
CDR3 DNA: TGTGCCAGCAGTCAACCGGGACAGGGTTTCTCACCCCTCCACTTT
CDR3 protein: CASSQPGQGFSPLHF

D gene: .
J gene: TRBJ1-1
V gene: TRBV5-1
clone size: .
CDR3 DNA: TGCGCCAGCAGGGCAGGAGGGGACACTGAAGCTTTCTTT
CDR3 protein: CASRAGGDTEAFF

D gene: .
J gene: TRBJ1-1
V gene: TRBV30
clone size: few
CDR3 DNA: TGTGCCTGGAGTGAGGTGTGGGACACTGAAGCTTTCTTT
CDR3 protein: CAWSEVWDTEAFF

D gene: .
J gene: TRBJ2-1
V gene: TRBV7-9
clone size: few
CDR3 DNA: TGTGCCAGCAGCTCAGAGGGGACCTTGTTCTTC
CDR3 protein: CASSSEGTLFF

D gene: .
J gene: TRBJ2-5
V gene: TRBV7-9
clone size: few
CDR3 DNA: TGTGCCAGCAGCTTAGGTAGCAAAGAGACCCAGTACTTC
CDR3 protein: CASSLGSKETQYF

D gene: .
J gene: TRBJ2-1
V gene: TRBV9
clone size: .
CDR3 DNA: TGTGCCAGCAGAGGGCCCGGACTCTACAATGAGCAGTTCTTC
CDR3 protein: CASRGPGLYNEQFF

D gene: TRBD2
J gene: TRBJ2-5
V gene: TRBV5-4
clone size: .
CDR3 DNA: TGTGCCAGCAGCTTGGGACTAGCGGGGCTGATCCAAGAGACCCAGTACTTC
CDR3 protein: CASSLGLAGLIQETQYF

D gene: .
J gene: TRBJ1-4
V gene: TRBV29-1
clone size: few
CDR3 DNA: TGCAGCGTTGTGTCCGGGTTTGAAGAAAAACTGTTTTTT
CDR3 protein: CSVVSGFEEKLFF

D gene: TRBD2
J gene: TRBJ2-1
V gene: TRBV5-6
clone size: .
CDR3 DNA: TGTGCCAGCAGCTTGGCCTGGGGGGGCAATGAGCAGTTCTTC
CDR3 protein: CASSLAWGGNEQFF

D gene: TRBD2
J gene: TRBJ2-5
V gene: TRBV6-5
clone size: .
CDR3 DNA: TGTGCCAGCAGCGGGTGGGCTAGCGGGGTGACCCAGTACTTC
CDR3 protein: CASSGWASGVTQYF

D gene: .
J gene: TRBJ2-7
V gene: TRBV29-1
clone size: .
CDR3 DNA: TGCAGCGTTGGGGGCCCCTACGAGCAGTACTTC
CDR3 protein: CSVGGPYEQYF

D gene: .
J gene: TRBJ2-7
V gene: TRBV5-1
clone size: few
CDR3 DNA: TGCGCCAGCAGCTTGGAGGGACCGCACGAGCAGTACTTC
CDR3 protein: CASSLEGPHEQYF

D gene: .
J gene: TRBJ2-1
V gene: TRBV15
clone size: .
CDR3 DNA: TGTGCCACCAGTGATACCCGGGGCAATGAGCAGTTCTTC
CDR3 protein: CATSDTRGNEQFF

D gene: TRBD1
J gene: TRBJ1-1
V gene: TRBV28
clone size: few
CDR3 DNA: TGTGCCAGCAGTTTGCGACAGGGAGGGGACACTGAAGCTTTCTTT
CDR3 protein: CASSLRQGGDTEAFF

D gene: .
J gene: TRBJ1-6
V gene: TRBV27
clone size: .
CDR3 DNA: TGTGCCAGCAGTCCTGGGGGTAATTCACCCCTCCACTTT
CDR3 protein: CASSPGGNSPLHF

D gene: .
J gene: TRBJ2-3
V gene: TRBV11-2
clone size: few
CDR3 DNA: TGTGCCAGCAGCTTAGATACAGATACGCAGTATTTT
CDR3 protein: CASSLDTDTQYF

D gene: .
J gene: TRBJ2-1
V gene: TRBV7-9
clone size: .
CDR3 DNA: TGTGCCAGCAGCTCTGAAGGGCAGGGGCCCTACAATGAGCAGTTCTTC
CDR3 protein: CASSSEGQGPYNEQFF

D gene: TRBD1
J gene: TRBJ2-4
V gene: TRBV4-3
clone size: .
CDR3 DNA: TGCGCCAGCAGCCAAGAAAGGGGGCGCCCGGACATTCAGTACTTC
CDR3 protein: CASSQERGRPDIQYF

D gene: .
J gene: TRBJ1-2
V gene: TRBV6-6
clone size: .
CDR3 DNA: TGTGCCAGCAGTTCGCGGACAGCTCCCTATGGCTACACCTTC
CDR3 protein: CASSSRTAPYGYTF

D gene: TRBD2
J gene: TRBJ2-3
V gene: TRBV2
clone size: .
CDR3 DNA: TGTGCCAGCAGTGACTGGACTAGCTCCGCAGATACGCAGTATTTT
CDR3 protein: CASSDWTSSADTQYF

D gene: TRBD1
J gene: TRBJ1-1
V gene: TRBV6-5
clone size: .
CDR3 DNA: TGTGCCAGCAGTAGCCGGGACAGGGGGCACACTGAAGCTTTCTTT
CDR3 protein: CASSSRDRGHTEAFF

D gene: TRBD1
J gene: TRBJ2-7
V gene: TRBV7-9
clone size: .
CDR3 DNA: TGTGCCAGCAGCCCGCAGGGGGCCGATTACGAGCAGTACTTC
CDR3 protein: CASSPQGADYEQYF

D gene: TRBD2
J gene: TRBJ2-7
V gene: TRBV11-2
clone size: .
CDR3 DNA: TGTGCCAGCACCCTCCACCGCCCGAGCGGGGGGGTCTACGAGCAGTACTTC
CDR3 protein: CASTLHRPSGGVYEQYF

D gene: TRBD1
J gene: TRBJ1-1
V gene: TRBV7-9
clone size: .
CDR3 DNA: TGTGCCAGCAGCGAATGGACAGGGATGAACACTGAAGCTTTCTTT
CDR3 protein: CASSEWTGMNTEAFF

D gene: .
J gene: TRBJ2-2
V gene: TRBV4-3
clone size: .
CDR3 DNA: TGCGCCAGCGGCTACACCGGGGAGCTGTTTTTT
CDR3 protein: CASGYTGELFF

D gene: TRBD1
J gene: TRBJ2-7
V gene: TRBV15
clone size: few
CDR3 DNA: TGTGCCACCAGCGGCGGACAGGCAAGCTCCTACGAGCAGTACTTC
CDR3 protein: CATSGGQASSYEQYF

D gene: .
J gene: TRBJ1-2
V gene: TRBV29-1
clone size: .
CDR3 DNA: TGCAGCGTTGAAGTTGGCGTGGGGATAGTCTATGGCTACACCTTC
CDR3 protein: CSVEVGVGIVYGYTF

D gene: .
J gene: TRBJ1-2
V gene: TRBV29-1
clone size: .
CDR3 DNA: TGCAGCGTTTGGGGGAACTATGGCTACACCTTC
CDR3 protein: CSVWGNYGYTF

D gene: TRBD2
J gene: TRBJ2-1
V gene: TRBV4-2
clone size: few
CDR3 DNA: TGTGCCAGCAGCCAAGATTTAGCGGGGGGGCCTAGCCCCTACAATGAGCAGTTCTTC
CDR3 protein: CASSQDLAGGPSPYNEQFF